This T cell receptor beta chain was obtained from a study of synovial regulatory T cells in juvenile arthritis (dated by TCRdb to about 2015). For the wider study: Of the sequenced patients, three were therapy-naive, one was treated with methotrexate plus infliximab, over 5 were treated with methotrexate, and one lacked treatment information. TCRbeta CDR3 repertoires of blood iaTreg cells, other blood Treg cells and synovial fluid Treg cells from matched patient samples were compared in the study. Effector T cell subsets were also sequenced in the study cohort for comparisons, but only blood and synovial fluid Treg cells are covered by the Treg dataset alone. Treg and Teff subsets from fewer than 14 JIA patients with active disease were included in the TCR repertoire comparisons. The paper's findings and limits, for the study overall: Across patients, iaTreg TCR repertoires were largely private, and these iaTreg repertoires partially overlapped with synovial Teff and blood CPL repertoires. Synovial Treg cells shared more CDR3 sequences with iaTreg cells than with other blood Treg cells, and Chao-Jaccard similarity confirmed that synovial Treg cells were more closely related to iaTreg cells. Compared with other blood Treg cells, blood iaTreg cells had lower TCR diversity, a finding consistent with antigen-driven expansion.

The donors for the TCR repertoire analysis were approximately eleven juvenile idiopathic arthritis patients with active disease who had not reached inactive disease, of whom 3 were polyarticular and 8 were oligoarticular. The median age of the TCR-sequenced patients was about 12 years (range about 2.1-25), and their median disease duration was about 7 years (range 0.2-19.1). Samples for TCR repertoire analysis came from two centres in Italy. Peripheral blood mononuclear cells were separated on a Histopaque-1077 density gradient and then cryopreserved in approximately 90% FCS with approximately 10% DMSO. Libraries were prepared through the immunoSEQ multiplex PCR assay. TCRbeta CDR3 sequencing was performed by Adaptive Biotechnologies. Concerning the study's data processing: Repertoire similarity was assessed with the Chao-modified Jaccard index and with the median clonotype overlap from 200 random subsamples of equal sample size. Similarity analyses used either productive nucleotide sequences or in silico-translated amino acid sequences. Hierarchical clustering with single linkage and t-SNE based on Chao-modified Jaccard distances were applied for the comparison of repertoires. Repertoire diversity was measured with the Renyi index after sample size normalisation across a range of alpha values. Here the immuneACCESS table is served through TCRdb, limited to in-frame sequences with V and J called. Missing clones are a known gap in these copies; in checked studies unresolved V genes cover under half, and the rest lacks a known reason. That table gives V, J and clone size, and the DNA gave D and trimming. The data table for this sample lists 6,100 or so clones. Jointly, the top ten make up 0.61% of the sample.

CDR1 SGHNT and CDR2 YYREEE are derived from the germline V gene (reference sequence). Taken from cysteine to phenylalanine, the CDR3 has 15 residues. The nucleotide record is missing. Its frequency places this clone as medium-sized (0.01 to 0.1%); no count is recorded. Which antigen it targets is not known. The chain uses TRBV5-4 and TRBJ2-7; the TCRdb call, TRBD2, lacks DNA for checking. This clonotype was obtained from a donor aged 2-30 years with juvenile idiopathic arthritis. The sequencing sample was made of Treg cells from blood. The sample's cell subset or site label, decoded: remaining (HLA-DR-negative) circulating blood Treg cells. The CDR3 region reads CASSPAGGATYEQYF.